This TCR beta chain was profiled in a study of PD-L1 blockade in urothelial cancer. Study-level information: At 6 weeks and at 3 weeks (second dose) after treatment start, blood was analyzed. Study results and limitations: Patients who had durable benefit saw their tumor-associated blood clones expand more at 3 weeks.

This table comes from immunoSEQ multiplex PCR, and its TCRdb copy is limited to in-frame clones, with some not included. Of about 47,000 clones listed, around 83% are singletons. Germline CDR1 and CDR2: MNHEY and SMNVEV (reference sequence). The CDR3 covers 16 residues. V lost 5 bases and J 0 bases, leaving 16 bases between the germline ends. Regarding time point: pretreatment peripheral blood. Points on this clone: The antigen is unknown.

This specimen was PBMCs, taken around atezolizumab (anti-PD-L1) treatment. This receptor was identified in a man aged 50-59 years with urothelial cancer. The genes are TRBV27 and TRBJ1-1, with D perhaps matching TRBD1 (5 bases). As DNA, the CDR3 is TGTGCCAGCAGTCAGCCGAGTGGGGCTATGAACACTGAAGCTTTCTTT. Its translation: CASSQPSGAMNTEAFF.